The TCR beta chain under discussion was sequenced for a study of cytotoxic CD8 clonotypes in ibrutinib-treated CLL. Study-wide background: Investigators reported roughly 24 partial and 2 complete responses; after median roughly 65 months, approximately 15 patients remained remitted and some 12 progressed.

Findings of the study overall: Clonality was higher at baseline than in age-matched healthy donors and tracked circulating CD8+ T-cell counts. Public clonotypes were rare and shrank or held steady on treatment.

With respect to this clone: Its specificity is not known.

This CDR3 contains 16 residues. Germline V gives CDR1 SQVTM, CDR2 ANQGSEA. Trimming cost V 0 bases and J 5 bases, with 20 bases left between them. Sequencing used immunoSEQ multiplex PCR; TCRdb keeps in-frame clones, though not all of them. Of a few hundred thousand clones in the sample, around 66% were seen once. The TCR comes from a human donor with chronic lymphocytic leukemia. This chain uses TRBV29-1 with TRBJ2-7; D is perhaps TRBD1 or TRBD2 (7 bases each). Sequences were derived from PBMCs, sampled after 36 months of ibrutinib treatment. DNA of the CDR3: TGCAGCGTTGAAGACTTCAGGGGCAGGGGGAGGGACGAGCAGTACTTC. Protein product: CSVEDFRGRGRDEQYF.